The clone carrying this T cell receptor (beta chain) was counted a few times. Its antigen remains unknown. The data derive from a study of T cell repertoires in cytomegalovirus infection. Study background: HLA-B-restricted CMV epitopes that are well studied were used alongside recently identified HLA-C-restricted ones. In public TCR beta signatures, there were indications of both CMV infection and matching HLA type. Findings and caveats of the study: Summed frequency of public TCR beta families distinguished CMV carriers with the relevant HLA. HLA-C-restricted CMV clonotypes gave the most frequent clonotype in two of eight donors.

The V gene end was trimmed by 2 bases and the J gene end by 9 bases; junction bases not matched to a gene: 7. From germline, CDR1 is SGHVS and CDR2 FNYEAQ. The CDR3 contains 15 residues. TCRdb itself ran the reads through MiXCR, one entry per CDR3 protein. The profile shows approximately 110,000 distinct CDR3 sequences, 30% of them singletons. The chain carries TRBV7-6 and TRBJ2-1; TRBD2 aligns across 10 bases. This TCR was sampled from a human donor in good health (CMV status not recorded). Some clones in this sample may be carry-over from other donors' samples. The sequencing used CD8+ T cells from cultured PBMCs, collected from culture after CMV antigen stimulation. CDR3 loop: CASSLSGGASAEQFF. CDR3 DNA sequence: TGTGCCAGCAGCTTAAGCGGGGGGGCCTCGGCTGAGCAGTTCTTC. The full variable domain, completed using reference TRBV7-6 and TRBJ2-1, is GAGVSQSPRYKVTKRGQDVALRCDPISGHVSLYWYRQALGQGPEFLTYFNYEAQQDKSGLPNDRFSAERPEGSISTLTIQRTEQRDSAMYRCASSLSGGASAEQFFGPGTRLTVL.